The source of this T cell receptor (beta chain) is a study of blood T cell repertoires in COVID-19 (dated by TCRdb to the early 2020s). Some background on the complete study: Samples from collaborators originated in the United States, Italy and Spain and spanned both the acute and convalescent phases of COVID-19. The material from the prospective study consisted of cDNA or gDNA derived from T cells, B-cell-depleted T cells, or PBMCs. The dataset comprised deeply sampled blood TCRbeta repertoires from subjects exposed to, actively infected with, or recovered from COVID-19. The repertoires were made available in a free public database intended to serve as a resource for research on the immune response to SARS-CoV-2. The samples were drawn from the first 160 participants of the ongoing ImmuneRACE study and from 950 to 1,500 subjects provided by 6 global collaborators. The sample metadata nearly always contained a de-identified subject ID, COVID-19 status, age in years and sex. Where available, HLA class I and class II types were obtained from metadata supplied by the sample provider rather than from assay-based typing.

Collaborating institutions collected whole blood in K2EDTA tubes following their own protocols. For TCRbeta analysis, collaborators shipped samples in one of three forms: frozen whole blood, isolated PBMCs, or DNA extracted from either of those sample types. Overall study outcomes, separate from this receptor: The quantity of clinical and demographic metadata differed by source and by participant and was supplied without curation.

CDR1 and CDR2 were assigned from the germline V gene as SGHTS and YDEGEE. From the cysteine up to the phenylalanine, the CDR3 has a length of 15 residues. CDR3 DNA is the only sequence kept; it has 45 bases, read in frame from the first base. Germline trimming: 4 bases from V, 4 bases from J; junction bases outside gene matches: 7. The immunoSEQ Assay, a bias-controlled multiplex PCR, was used to amplify TCRbeta CDR3 regions from genomic DNA. On the authors' methods: Nucleated cell counts per sample were estimated from amplification of reference gene primers within the assay. Sequence reads were collapsed and filtered to measure the absolute abundance of every unique TCRbeta CDR3 rearrangement. Productive Simpson clonality was computed per sample as the square root of Simpson's diversity index over productive rearrangements. TCRdb stores this immuneACCESS table with in-frame sequences only. Part of the clones is absent; in the studies checked, under half of the shortfall reflects unresolved V genes, and no reason is known for the rest. V and J calls plus clone size are reproduced from that table; the DNA served to infer D and trimming. For this sample there are about 120,000 clones; 70% to 90% appear just once. The top ten hold 3.9% of the sample.

Details on this clone: Its antigen is unknown. No clone much larger than this one lies a single base away; base qualities are absent.

Material for sequencing was peripheral blood. The origin of this receptor is a man aged 55 to 70 with acute or convalescent COVID-19. Here the chain combines TRBV5-8 and TRBJ2-1, and 8 junction bases match TRBD1. The CDR3: CASSHRGDIYNEQFF. The DNA sequence is TGTGCCAGCAGCCACAGGGGGGATATTTACAATGAGCAGTTCTTC.